Listed here are 26 T cell receptor beta chains from one sample, sequenced in a study of vaccination and CD4 T cells after COVID-19. Treatment defined: roughly 10-day PBMC culture with coronavirus spike peptide pools or control peptides (ViraFEST assay). An Oncomine TCR Beta short-read assay was used to sequence the DNA from cultured CD4+ T cells. TCRdb fed the PCR reads into MiXCR, producing one record per CDR3 protein. The sample carries approximately 7,500 distinct CDR3 sequences, approximately 70% recorded once. No antigen has been identified for these receptors. Sequenced input: CD4+ T cells from blood, cultured in vitro. The source is a human donor who had recovered from COVID-19.

In its sample, this clonotype ranks as medium-sized. J is TRBJ1-1 and V is TRBV5-1; D remains unclear. This CDR3 spans 13 amino acids. Looked up from germline, CDR1 is SGHRS and CDR2 is YFSETQ. Trimming took 7 bases from V and 7 from J, leaving 17 bases between them. CDR3 DNA sequence: TGCGCCAGCCAGACGGGCGGGAGCGGTGAAGCTTTCTTT. It specifies CASQTGGSGEAFF.

By its share, this clonotype is large. The chain is built from TRBV12-3 or TRBV12-4 and TRBJ2-3; D uncertain. This CDR3 is built from 13 residues. Trimming took 7 bases from V and 9 from J, leaving 17 bases between them. The CDR3 region has the DNA TGTGCCAGCATCCCCCCCGGTTCTGGAACGCAGTATTTT. Translated, it gives CASIPPGSGTQYF.

The V gene is TRBV28, the J gene TRBJ2-7, with 13 bases identical to TRBD2. This CDR3 spans 15 amino acids. Unmatched junction bases numbered 2, after V lost 3 bases and J lost 3 bases. Germline CDR1 MDHEN, CDR2 SYDVKM. The CDR3 here is CASSLGTSGVYEQYF. In DNA form, the CDR3 reads TGTGCCAGCAGTTTGGGGACTAGCGGGGTCTACGAGCAGTACTTC.

This clonotype was picked up a small number of times. The chain combines TRBV11-1 with TRBJ1-1; D uncertain. V was trimmed by 1 base and J by 1 base, leaving 4 bases between them. Per germline, CDR1 SGHAT and CDR2 FQDESV (reference sequence). The CDR3 totals 13 residues. The DNA of the CDR3 is TGTGCCAGCAGCTTAGTCCCGAACACTGAAGCTTTCTTT. It is translated as CASSLVPNTEAFF.

J is TRBJ1-5 and V is TRBV6-1, with a possible D match to TRBD1 (5 bases). Trimming removed 4 bases at V and 3 bases at J, with 16 bases between. This CDR3 has 16 residues. Germline CDR1 is MNHNS and CDR2 is SASEGT. The CDR3 region has the DNA TGTGCCAGCAGTGGGGCTACAGGTAGCCTCAATCAGCCCCAGCATTTT. Translating it yields CASSGATGSLNQPQHF.

V usage is TRBV6-1 and J usage is TRBJ2-5, with 11 nucleotides matching TRBD2. V lost 6 bases and J lost 4; bases outside the gene matches: 10. CDR3 length equals 16 residues. Per the germline V gene, CDR1 is MNHNS and CDR2 is SASEGT. The DNA of the CDR3 is TGTGCCAGCAGACTCCTCCTAGCGGGGGGAGGAGAGACCCAGTACTTC. Amino acid sequence: CASRLLLAGGGETQYF.

The chain employs TRBV7-9 and TRBJ2-3; 11 bases align to TRBD2. This CDR3 spans 20 amino acids. Germline V gene lookup returns CDR1 SEHNR and CDR2 FQNEAQ (reference sequence). Trimming took 5 bases from V and 2 from J; bases not matched to a gene: 18. In DNA form, the CDR3 reads TGTGCCAGCAGCCCCGGTGCTAGCGGGGGGACCATGGGGCTCACAGATACGCAGTATTTT. It yields the protein CASSPGASGGTMGLTDTQYF.

This clonotype occurred a few times. This chain joins TRBV6-1 and TRBJ1-5, with unresolved D. Trimming pared 3 bases from V and 7 bases from J, leaving 13 bases between. The length of the CDR3 is 14 residues. Germline lookup yields CDR1 MNHNS and CDR2 SASEGT. CDR3 sequence reads: CASSETGEPQPQHF. The CDR3 coding sequence is TGTGCCAGCAGTGAGACGGGAGAGCCCCAGCCCCAGCATTTT.

V and J are TRBV20-1 and TRBJ2-2, with 11 bases identical to TRBD2. Germline trimming cut 5 bases from V and 7 bases from J; bases unmatched to any gene: 12. The CDR3 extends over 16 amino acids. The V gene's germline CDR1 is DFQATT and CDR2 SNEGSKA (reference sequence). CDR3 DNA: TGCAGTGCTCCATTAGCGGGGGGGCGGGTCGTCGGGGAGCTGTTTTTT. Its protein product is CSAPLAGGRVVGELFF.

The genes are TRBV21-1 and TRBJ2-3. TRBV21-1 is a documented pseudogene. This CDR3 spans 17 amino acids. The CDR3, as DNA: TGTGCCAGCAGCAAAAACTTAACAGCCAACCTTTCCGATACGCAGTATTTT. Residues: CASSKNLTANLSDTQYF.

V is TRBV7-8 and J is TRBJ2-2, with 12 bases identical to TRBD2. The CDR3 is made up of 15 amino acids. The germline CDR1 and CDR2 sequences are SGHVS and FQNEAQ. V trimming: 4 bases; J trimming: 6 bases; junction bases outside the gene matches: 3. Here the CDR3 DNA reads TGTGCCAGCAGCTCTAGCGGGGGGGCCGCCGGGGAGCTGTTTTTT. It codes for CASSSSGGAAGELFF.

The chain is built from TRBV7-8 and TRBJ2-7; no clear D. The germline V and J ends were trimmed by 1 base and 2 bases, with 9 bases remaining between them. Germline CDR1 is SGHVS and CDR2 is FQNEAQ. The CDR3 totals 14 residues. The CDR3 protein is CASSLGPTAYEQYF. The CDR3 DNA reads as TGTGCCAGCAGCTTAGGCCCGACCGCCTACGAGCAGTACTTC.

The CDR3 DNA follows: TGTGCCAGCAGCCAAGTTATACAGGTCAAAATTAGGTATCAGCCCCAGCATTTT. It translates to CASSQVIQVKIRYQPQHF. The J gene is TRBJ1-5, the V gene TRBV14; possibly TRBD1 for D (5 bases). The germline V and J ends were trimmed by 1 base and 5 bases, with 21 bases remaining between them. Germline CDR1 SGHDN, CDR2 FVKESK. This CDR3 is built from 18 residues.

The chain employs TRBV20-1 and TRBJ2-7, with 8 bases that match TRBD2. J lost 0 bases, V lost 3 bases, and 7 bases had no gene match. The CDR3 length is 15 residues. Germline assignment: CDR1 DFQATT and CDR2 SNEGSKA (reference sequence). CDR3 nucleotides: TGCAGTGCTAGCGCCCTTAGCGGGGCCTCCTACGAGCAGTACTTC. It translates to CSASALSGASYEQYF.

Comment on this clonotype: Its ends do not fully match the called genes, so a read error is possible. The chain links TRBV4-1 to TRBJ2-7; 7 nucleotides match TRBD1. Germline V CDR1 and CDR2: MGHRA, YSYEKL. The CDR3 covers 14 residues. DNA for the CDR3: TGCGCCAGCAGCCAAGCGATCCGGGACAGAGGACAGGACTTC. Its translation: CASSQAIRDRGQDF.

This clonotype was counted a single time. This chain joins TRBV28 and TRBJ1-3; D is uncertain. V was shortened by 8 bases and J by 4 bases, with 3 bases between the two germline ends. Germline CDR1 and CDR2: MDHEN and SYDVKM. CDR3 length: 10 residues. The CDR3 sequence is CASEGNTIYF. The DNA for the CDR3 is TGTGCCAGCGAGGGAAACACCATATATTTT.

This chain uses TRBV18 with TRBJ2-7; D is unclear. Trimming removed 3 bases at V and 0 bases at J, with 9 bases between. Germline loops: CDR1 KGHSH, CDR2 LQKENI. The CDR3 has 14 amino acids. CDR3 bases: TGTGCCAGCTCACCCATCAGAAACTCCTACGAGCAGTACTTC. Translated: CASSPIRNSYEQYF.

This clonotype was detected only once. CDR3 amino acids: CASSTGREQFF. The CDR3 nucleotides read TGTGCCAGTAGTACAGGGCGTGAGCAGTTCTTC. This chain uses TRBV19 with TRBJ2-1, with a weak D call TRBD1 (5 bases). The V gene lost 4 bases and the J gene lost 9 bases, with 7 bases spanning the gap. CDR1 LNHDA and CDR2 SQIVND come from the germline V gene (reference sequence). The CDR3 spans 11 residues.

The chain is built from TRBV2 and TRBJ1-1, with TRBD1 as a possible D gene (5 bases). The CDR3 is 11 amino acids. Trimming pared 7 bases from V and 6 bases from J, leaving 9 bases between. The germline CDR1 and CDR2 sequences are SNHLY and FYNNEI. The CDR3 DNA reads TGTGCCAGCACCCTCAGGGCTGAAGCTTTCTTT. This sequence encodes CASTLRAEAFF.

J is TRBJ2-3 and V is TRBV20-1; either TRBD1 or TRBD2 may supply D (6 bases each). V lost 3 bases to trimming and J lost 8 bases, with 15 bases between them. The germline CDR1 and CDR2 sequences are DFQATT and SNEGSKA (reference sequence). The CDR3 spans 13 residues. The CDR3 sequence is CSARRAGGGTQYF. The CDR3 nucleotides read TGCAGTGCTAGGAGAGCCGGGGGCGGTACGCAGTATTTT.

This sequence joins TRBV7-9 and TRBJ1-1; 10 bases map to TRBD1. V trimming: 1 base; J trimming: 7 bases; junction bases outside the gene matches: 0. Germline V lookup: CDR1 SEHNR, CDR2 FQNEAQ (reference sequence). The CDR3 is 13 residues long. CDR3 in amino acids: CASSLGTGGEAFF. CDR3 bases: TGTGCCAGCAGCTTAGGGACAGGGGGTGAAGCTTTCTTT.

This clonotype appeared once. This chain connects TRBV7-2 to TRBJ1-6, with D uncertain. This CDR3 region has 15 residues. V gave up 5 bases and J gave up 12 bases, with 20 bases separating them. From germline, CDR1 is SGHTA and CDR2 FQGNSA. This CDR3 is CASSHPLRKRVPLHF. The CDR3 DNA sequence: TGTGCCAGCAGCCACCCGCTTAGGAAGCGGGTACCCCTCCACTTT.

The V gene is TRBV5-1, the J gene TRBJ1-1; TRBD1 matches 10 bases. Germline assignment: CDR1 SGHRS and CDR2 YFSETQ. The V and J ends lost 4 bases and 4 bases, in that order; junction bases with no gene match: 7. The length of the CDR3 is 15 residues. The CDR3 coding sequence is TGCGCCAGCAGCCAAAGACAGGGGGCGGTCACTGAAGCTTTCTTT. Its translation is CASSQRQGAVTEAFF.

The V gene is TRBV21-1, the J gene TRBJ1-1; TRBD1 reflects the table's D call only, with no check against the DNA. TRBV21-1 counts as a pseudogene. The CDR3 totals 14 residues. For the CDR3, the DNA is TGTGCCAGCAGTAGGACAGGGTGGGACACTGAAGCTTTCTTT. Translated: CASSRTGWDTEAFF.

This clonotype has more than one count but fewer than ten. The chain is built from TRBV14 and TRBJ1-1, with D uncertain. The germline V gene has CDR1 SGHDN and CDR2 FVKESK. The CDR3 sequence is 17 residues long. V was trimmed by 0 bases and J by 0 bases, leaving 14 bases between them. CDR3 nucleotides: TGTGCCAGCAGCCAAGAGATCGGTTCCCTGATGAACACTGAAGCTTTCTTT. Its translation: CASSQEIGSLMNTEAFF.

This clonotype has a handful of counts. CDR3 in amino acids: CSAKPQGAPGYTF. The CDR3 nucleotides read TGCAGTGCAAAGCCACAGGGGGCGCCTGGCTACACCTTC. V is TRBV20-1 and J is TRBJ1-2; TRBD1 matches 9 bases. The CDR3 is 13 amino acids. After removal of 6 bases from V and 7 bases from J, the junction contained 9 bases not matched to a gene. Germline lookup yields CDR1 DFQATT and CDR2 SNEGSKA (reference sequence).